Below are 17 T cell receptor beta chains sequenced from a single sample in a study of blood T cell repertoires in COVID-19. The protocol was immunoSEQ multiplex PCR, while the TCRdb copy is restricted to in-frame clones and leaves out a portion. The sample records over 200,000 clones, over 70% being singletons. The specimen sequenced was peripheral blood. The receptors shown here come from a woman in her forties or fifties with acute or convalescent COVID-19.

The V call is TRBV5-6, the J call TRBJ1-5; tentatively, D is TRBD1 (6 bases). In germline, CDR1 is SGHDT, CDR2 YYEEEE. V lost 3 bases to trimming and J lost 0 bases, with 16 bases between them. This CDR3 has 17 amino acids. CDR3 sequence: CASSSWTDLYSNQPQHF. CDR3 nucleotides: TGTGCCAGCAGCTCTTGGACAGACCTCTATAGCAATCAGCCCCAGCATTTT.

In the case of this clone: The DNA is omitted, as the CDR3 cannot be located on it reliably, and the CDR3 follows TCRdb's listing. This chain joins TRBV11-2 and TRBJ2-1; TRBD2 is the table's D call, not checked against the DNA. The length of the CDR3 is 14 amino acids, counting both ends. Per the germline V gene, CDR1 is SGHAT and CDR2 is FQNNGV. CDR3 sequence: CASSFGSGVNEQFF.

The rearrangement links TRBV23-1 to TRBJ1-2, with D possibly TRBD1 on 6 matching bases. TRBV23-1 is known as an ORF, though its function is uncertain. This CDR3 has 13 amino acids. Trimming stripped 6 bases from V and 4 bases from J, with 12 bases between. In nucleotides, the CDR3 is TGCGCCAGCAGCCCGACAGGTGGCTATGGCTACACCTTC. It codes for CASSPTGGYGYTF.

The V gene is TRBV18, the J gene TRBJ2-1, with D tentatively TRBD2 (5 bases). CDR1 and CDR2 (germline): KGHSH, LQKENI. Trimming stripped 3 bases from V and 5 bases from J, with 11 bases between. The CDR3 runs 14 residues. The CDR3 protein is CASSPQRSDNEQFF. The CDR3 bases are TGTGCCAGCTCACCCCAGCGGAGCGACAATGAGCAGTTCTTC.

The chain employs TRBV24-1 and TRBJ2-3; 12 bases agree with TRBD2. After removal of 2 bases from V and 5 bases from J, the junction contained 4 bases not matched to a gene. CDR3 length equals 16 residues. Germline-derived CDR1 and CDR2 are KGHDR and SFDVKD. The CDR3 DNA is TGTGCCACCAGTGATTCTCTAGCGGGGGGGGAAGATACGCAGTATTTT. The encoded protein is CATSDSLAGGEDTQYF.

V usage is TRBV24-1 and J usage is TRBJ2-1, with 10 bases that match TRBD2. This CDR3 region has 18 residues. Germline assignment: CDR1 KGHDR and CDR2 SFDVKD. Trimming removed 3 bases from V and 9 bases from J; junction bases left unmatched: 16. The CDR3 is CATSDPTAGLATSGEQFF. The CDR3 DNA is TGTGCCACCAGTGATCCCACCGCGGGACTAGCGACCTCGGGTGAGCAGTTCTTC.

The sample holds a few counts of this clone. This chain links TRBV6-2 or TRBV6-3 with TRBJ2-3, with TRBD2 matching 12 bases. The CDR3 is made up of 17 amino acids. The V gene's germline CDR1 is MNHEY and CDR2 SVGEGT. The J segment lost 1 base and the V segment lost 4 bases, leaving 6 bases of the junction unmatched. Here the CDR3 reads CASSWPTSGSGTDTQYF. The CDR3 region has the DNA TGTGCCAGCAGTTGGCCGACTAGCGGGAGTGGCACAGATACGCAGTATTTT.

As concerns this clone: The sample carries other DNA sequences with the same CDR3. CDR3 residues: CASSQVGTGPDTQYF. The DNA for the CDR3 is TGTGCCAGCAGCCAAGTTGGGACAGGACCAGATACGCAGTATTTT. The chain links TRBV14 to TRBJ2-3; 8 bases line up with TRBD1. Germline lookup yields CDR1 SGHDN and CDR2 FVKESK. V shed 1 base and J 4 bases; nucleotides not matched to a gene: 4. The CDR3 has 15 amino acids.

The V call is TRBV7-9, the J call TRBJ2-3; 7 bases are a match to TRBD1. Losses at the gene ends were 8 bases for V and 2 bases for J; bases not matched to a gene: 10. This CDR3 is built from 15 residues. The germline V gene has CDR1 SEHNR and CDR2 FQNEAQ (reference sequence). The CDR3 loop is CASVGQTLPTDTQYF. CDR3 bases: TGTGCCAGCGTGGGACAGACTCTCCCCACAGATACGCAGTATTTT.

As regards this clone: At one end, the junction sequence differs from germline, possibly due to a read error. The V gene is TRBV3-1 (or the pseudogene TRBV3-2), the J gene TRBJ2-7, with D hard to call. This CDR3 comprises 12 residues. Germline V CDR1 and CDR2: LGHDT, YNNKEL (reference sequence). CDR3 in amino acids: CASSEDTYEQYF. The CDR3, as DNA: TGTGCCAGCAGCGAAGATACCTACGAGCAGTACTTC.

The genes are TRBV4-1 and TRBJ1-1; TRBD1 matches 8 bases. In germline, CDR1 is MGHRA, CDR2 YSYEKL. The CDR3 has 16 amino acids. The junction had 9 bases not matched to a gene; V was cut back by 0 bases and J by 6 bases. The DNA for the CDR3 is TGCGCCAGCAGCCAAGATCCGTCAGGGGGCCGGGCTGAAGCTTTCTTT. Translation: CASSQDPSGGRAEAFF.

The rearrangement uses TRBV28 and TRBJ1-2, with 9 positions matching TRBD1. The ends lost 3 bases at V and 4 bases at J; junction bases unmatched: 9. Germline CDR1 and CDR2: MDHEN and SYDVKM. The CDR3 length is 16 residues. The CDR3 bases are TGTGCCAGCAGTTTTCCCGGGACAGGGCATGTCTATGGCTACACCTTC. Translated, it gives CASSFPGTGHVYGYTF.

This clone was detected only once. The chain recombines TRBV7-8 with TRBJ2-7; D ambiguous. The CDR3 extends over 14 amino acids. Germline V gene data show CDR1 as SGHVS and CDR2 as FQNEAQ. With 2 bases removed from V and 2 bases from J, the gap between germline ends came to 10 bases. As DNA, the CDR3 is TGTGCCAGCAGCTTACGAGGCCTAGCCTACGAGCAGTACTTC. Protein product: CASSLRGLAYEQYF.

The genes are TRBV19 and TRBJ1-2; D call uncertain. V was shortened by 1 base and J by 3 bases, with 6 bases between the two germline ends. The CDR3 loop spans 13 amino acids. Germline CDR1 and CDR2: LNHDA and SQIVND (reference sequence). CDR3 DNA: TGTGCCAGTAGTATAGCGTCAGACTATGGCTACACCTTC. Encoded protein: CASSIASDYGYTF.

This chain joins TRBV6-5 and TRBJ2-7; 9 bases match TRBD1. Germline trimming cut 8 bases from V and 4 bases from J; bases unmatched to any gene: 3. In germline, CDR1 is MNHEY, CDR2 SVGAGI. This CDR3 is built from 12 residues. CDR3 in DNA: TGTGCCAGCCGGGACAGGGTTTACGAGCAGTACTTC. Residues: CASRDRVYEQYF.

In regard to this clone: The same CDR3 arises from other DNA sequences in this sample as well. The genes are TRBV3-1 (or the pseudogene TRBV3-2) and TRBJ2-1; no clear D gene. V gave up 1 base and J gave up 6 bases, with 4 bases separating them. The CDR3 loop spans 12 amino acids. Germline lookup yields CDR1 LGHDT and CDR2 YNNKEL (reference sequence). Here the CDR3 reads CASSQVSNEQFF. The CDR3 bases are TGTGCCAGCAGCCAAGTGAGCAATGAGCAGTTCTTC.

The chain is built from TRBV7-2 and TRBJ2-5; 7 nucleotides align to TRBD2. CDR1 is SGHTA and CDR2 is FQGNSA in the germline V gene. J gave up 10 bases and V 4 bases, and 6 bases lay outside the gene matches. The length of the CDR3 is 12 residues. Here the CDR3 reads CASSSVAGIQYF. In nucleotides, the CDR3 is TGTGCCAGCAGCTCAGTAGCGGGCATCCAGTACTTC. Using reference TRBV7-2 and TRBJ2-5 for the parts outside the CDR3, the full variable domain is GAGVSQSPSNKVTEKGKDVELRCDPISGHTALYWYRQSLGQGLEFLIYFQGNSAPDKSGLPSDRFSAERTGGSVSTLTIQRTQQEDSAVYLCASSSVAGIQYFGPGTRLLVL.